These 8 T cell receptor beta chains share one sample of origin, sequenced in a study of T cell repertoires in cytomegalovirus infection (dated by TCRdb to between 2019 and 2020). The listed sequencing device is Illumina HiSeq 1500. TCRdb redid the processing of the public reads, applying fastp at Q25 and MiXCR, and retained in-frame beta chains. Each entry is one CDR3 protein sequence, shown with its most common DNA and genes. This sample comprises about 83,000 distinct CDR3 sequences, 29% of them detected only once. In total, the top ten clones hold about 65% of the sample. Explained via the paper, the treatment or condition label denotes: in vitro stimulation with specific CMV peptide epitopes to enrich CMV-specific T cells. These receptors' targets are unknown. The sequenced sample was CD8+ T cells from cultured PBMCs, obtained from culture after CMV antigen stimulation. The receptors stem from a human donor in good health (CMV status not recorded). Some clones in this sample may be carry-over from other donors' samples.

This clonotype has a count of ten or more. The chain is built from TRBV28 and TRBJ2-3; the match to TRBD2 covers 15 bases. V was clipped by 4 bases and J by 6 bases; unmatched bases: 5. CDR3 length: 16 residues. Germline CDR1 MDHEN, CDR2 SYDVKM. The CDR3 DNA follows: TGTGCCAGCAGTTCCGGACTAGCGGGGGGGTCGGATACGCAGTATTTT. Translated: CASSSGLAGGSDTQYF. The complete variable domain, with remaining parts taken from reference TRBV28 and TRBJ2-3, reads DVKVTQSSRYLVKRTGEKVFLECVQDMDHENMFWYRQDPGLGLRLIYFSYDVKMKEKGDIPEGYSVSREKKERFSLILESASTNQTSMYLCASSSGLAGGSDTQYFGPGTRLTVL.

As to this clonotype: The junction and the germline gene differ at one end; a read error may be behind it. The chain uses TRBV27 and TRBJ1-1; D possibly corresponds to TRBD1 (5 bases). The CDR3 is 14 residues long. Germline V gives CDR1 MNHEY, CDR2 SMNVEV (reference sequence). The CDR3 DNA reads TGTGCCAGCAGTCTATCCAGTTGGGGCCCTGAAGCTTTCTTT. Residues: CASSLSSWGPEAFF.

This clonotype was found a few times. The chain carries TRBV6-2 or TRBV6-3 and TRBJ2-5, with 11 bases identical to TRBD2. The CDR3 extends over 15 amino acids. Germline values: CDR1 MNHEY, CDR2 SVGEGT. Trimming at V came to 5 bases and at J to 1 base, leaving 3 bases not matched to a gene. CDR3 sequence: CASSRLAGFQETQYF. CDR3 DNA: TGTGCCAGCAGTCGACTAGCGGGGTTCCAAGAGACCCAGTACTTC.

V gene TRBV7-9 combines with J gene TRBJ2-7; 12 positions match TRBD2. V lost 5 bases, J lost 0 bases, and 5 bases stayed unmatched. The germline CDR1 and CDR2 sequences are SEHNR and FQNEAQ (reference sequence). This CDR3 spans 16 amino acids. CDR3 coding DNA: TGTGCCAGCAGCCGGGGACTAGCGGGCATCTCCTACGAGCAGTACTTC. Its protein is CASSRGLAGISYEQYF.

This chain uses TRBV5-1 with TRBJ1-5; D remains ambiguous. This CDR3 has 13 amino acids. V was cut by 0 bases and J by 5 bases, with 6 bases left in between. The germline V gene encodes CDR1 SGHRS and CDR2 YFSETQ. The CDR3 is CASSLEGHQPQHF. The CDR3 DNA reads TGCGCCAGCAGCTTGGAGGGTCATCAGCCCCAGCATTTT.

This sequence joins TRBV5-6 and TRBJ2-1; no reliable D call. V was pared by 1 base and J by 9 bases, with 8 bases between. CDR3 length: 12 amino acids. Germline CDR1 SGHDT, CDR2 YYEEEE. The CDR3 loop is CASSLLGVEQFF. The CDR3 coding sequence is TGTGCCAGCAGCTTGCTCGGTGTTGAGCAGTTCTTC.

V is TRBV6-1 and J is TRBJ1-5; D gene ambiguous. This CDR3 spans 17 amino acids. Germline V CDR1 and CDR2: MNHNS, SASEGT. Deletions cut 7 bases from V and 5 bases from J, with 24 bases between. The CDR3 DNA reads TGTGCCAGCACCCCACTGGGAGGATTGGACGGCTATCAGCCCCAGCATTTT. Its translation is CASTPLGGLDGYQPQHF.

This clonotype occurred many times. The rearrangement uses TRBV28 and TRBJ1-5; the match to TRBD1 covers 7 bases. CDR1 is MDHEN and CDR2 is SYDVKM in the germline V gene. V was clipped by 6 bases and J by 2 bases; unmatched bases: 7. CDR3 size: 15 residues. The CDR3 spells CASRYQGEGNQPQHF. The DNA for the CDR3 is TGTGCCAGCAGATACCAGGGGGAGGGCAATCAGCCCCAGCATTTT.